Sequencing of this T cell receptor beta chain was carried out in a study of T-cell reconstitution after alpha-beta-depleted transplantation in children. Study-wide results and limits: Fresh T-cell production supplied most of the T-cell counts and diversity seen one year after transplant. Some patients' high day-60 TCRbeta diversity was traced to surviving recipient T cells and thymic progenitors. Several hundred graft clones that had expanded were reportedly the source of alpha-beta T cells about two months after transplant.

V was pared by 3 bases and J by 5 bases, with 9 bases of the junction left unmatched. The germline gives CDR1 DFQATT, CDR2 SNEGSKA (reference sequence). The CDR3 contains 16 residues. The TCRbeta library was prepared with unique molecular identifiers. TCRdb reanalysed the PCR reads using MiXCR and keeps one entry per CDR3 protein. The repertoire includes hundreds of thousands of distinct CDR3 sequences, about a quarter of them detected once, and approximately 2.5% sits in the top ten. Worth noting for this clonotype: Its target is not known.

The sample here was PBMCs, taken before TCRalphabeta/CD19-depleted stem cell transplant. The chain uses TRBV20-1 and TRBJ2-1; 11 nucleotides align to TRBD2. This TCR derives from a girl under 10 years old with Fanconi anemia, due to receive a stem cell transplant. The CDR3 DNA is TGCAGTGCTAGGACTAGCGGGGCCAAATACCACAATGAGCAGTTCTTC. It specifies CSARTSGAKYHNEQFF.